Listed here are 29 T cell receptor beta chains from one sample, sequenced in a study of human T cells and chemical hapten exposure. Time point described: patch test 3, about 24 weeks after DPC sensitization. Treatment reported: therapeutic diphenylcyclopropenone sensitization with weekly scalp DPC. TCRdb reprocessed the RACE reads via MiXCR and lists one record per CDR3 protein. There are 95,000 to 150,000 distinct CDR3 sequences in the sample; approximately 10% occur only once, and 2% to 2.5% lies in the top ten. Sequenced material: whole blood, taken in connection with sensitization to the hapten diphenylcyclopropenone (DPC). The source of these receptors is a woman between 50 and 59 years old with alopecia areata. Some clones in this sample may be carry-over from other donors' samples.

The chain employs TRBV6-2 or TRBV6-3 and TRBJ1-1; 7 bases match TRBD1. Losses at the gene ends were 6 bases for V and 0 bases for J; bases not matched to a gene: 4. From germline, CDR1 is MNHEY and CDR2 SVGEGT. The CDR3 covers 14 residues. The CDR3: CASRQQGLNTEAFF. Here the CDR3 DNA reads TGTGCCAGCAGGCAACAGGGGTTGAACACTGAAGCTTTCTTT.

This clonotype was detected many times. V and J are TRBV25-1 and TRBJ2-7; TRBD1 aligns across 8 bases. CDR3 length: 15 residues. V lost 6 bases and J lost 0; bases outside the gene matches: 7. Germline-derived CDR1 and CDR2 are MGHDK and SYGVNS. Written as DNA, the CDR3 is TGTGCCAGCAGAGCGGACAGGGAATTCTCCTACGAGCAGTACTTC. This sequence encodes CASRADREFSYEQYF.

This clonotype appeared a few times. The chain links TRBV28 to TRBJ2-7, with 10 positions matching TRBD2. V dropped 1 base and J dropped 3; count of bases not matched to a gene: 0. The germline CDR1 and CDR2 sequences are MDHEN and SYDVKM. This CDR3 spans 14 amino acids. The CDR3 spells CASSLSSGGYEQYF. In DNA form, the CDR3 reads TGTGCCAGCAGTTTATCTAGCGGGGGCTACGAGCAGTACTTC.

The chain uses TRBV20-1 and TRBJ2-3; possibly TRBD1 or TRBD2 for D (5 bases each). This CDR3 comprises 14 residues. Germline V CDR1 and CDR2: DFQATT, SNEGSKA (reference sequence). The V end lost 6 bases, the J end lost 6 bases, and 19 bases lay between the germline ends. The CDR3 sequence: CSARDLSRGDTQYF. The CDR3 DNA sequence: TGCAGTGCCAGGGACCTCTCCCGGGGCGATACGCAGTATTTT.

This CDR3 reads CASTLMGSPLHF. CDR3 bases: TGTGCCAGCACCCTCATGGGGTCACCCCTCCACTTT. V and J are TRBV12-3 or TRBV12-4 and TRBJ1-6; D call uncertain. Deletions cut 7 bases from V and 10 bases from J, with 11 bases between. The CDR3 covers 12 residues.

There are a few counts of this clonotype. The gene calls are TRBV4-2 and TRBJ2-3; the D is unclear. Trimming removed 0 bases from V and 6 bases from J, with 7 bases in between. This CDR3 has 13 amino acids. The germline V gene encodes CDR1 LGHNA and CDR2 YNFKEQ. CDR3 DNA: TGTGCCAGCAGCCAAGATATCGCGGATACGCAGTATTTT. Translating it yields CASSQDIADTQYF.

J is TRBJ1-4 and V is TRBV15, with D maybe TRBD1 (5 bases). In germline, CDR1 is LNHNV, CDR2 YYDKDF (reference sequence). V lost 0 bases and J 5 bases, leaving 13 bases between the germline ends. CDR3 size: 16 residues. CDR3 coding DNA: TGTGCCACCAGCAGAGATCAAGGGGATCTCAATGAAAAACTGTTTTTT. Translation gives CATSRDQGDLNEKLFF.

This clonotype turned up a few times. The chain couples TRBV7-2 to TRBJ2-1, with D tentatively TRBD1 or TRBD2 (6 bases each). V shed 1 base and J shed 0 bases, with 13 bases lying between them. Germline CDR1 reads SGHTA; CDR2 reads FQGNSA. The CDR3 is made up of 17 amino acids. DNA of the CDR3: TGTGCCAGCAGCTTAGTGAGGGGGAGGAGCTCCTACAATGAGCAGTTCTTC. This codes for CASSLVRGRSSYNEQFF.

The chain recombines TRBV6-5 with TRBJ1-2; TRBD1 might be the D (5 bases). V was trimmed by 5 bases and J by 4 bases, leaving 11 bases between them. This CDR3 has 13 amino acids. Germline CDR1 is MNHEY and CDR2 is SVGAGI. In DNA form, the CDR3 reads TGTGCCAGCAGTCTAGGGGCTTTCTATGGCTACACCTTC. It specifies CASSLGAFYGYTF.

Many counts were recorded for this clonotype. V and J are TRBV7-9 and TRBJ2-1; D not resolved. Trimming pared 4 bases from V and 3 bases from J, leaving 19 bases between. This CDR3 is 17 amino acids long. Per germline, CDR1 SEHNR and CDR2 FQNEAQ (reference sequence). CDR3 amino acids: CASSSSAARRYYNEQFF. Here the CDR3 DNA reads TGTGCCAGCAGCTCATCCGCCGCCAGGCGGTACTACAATGAGCAGTTCTTC.

The chain carries TRBV6-6 and TRBJ1-6, with D uncertain. The V end lost 6 bases, the J end lost 5 bases, and 14 bases lay between the germline ends. The CDR3 spans 15 residues. The germline V gene has CDR1 MNHNY and CDR2 SVGAGI (reference sequence). DNA for the CDR3: TGTGCCAGCAGATCCGCCAGACCCGATAATTCACCCCTCCACTTT. This codes for CASRSARPDNSPLHF.

The J gene is TRBJ2-1, the V gene TRBV7-2; maybe TRBD2 (6 bases). The ends were cut back, 5 bases at V and 4 bases at J, with 15 bases in the middle. The length of the CDR3 is 15 residues. Germline loops: CDR1 SGHTA, CDR2 FQGNSA. In nucleotides, the CDR3 is TGTGCCAGCAGCCCACCCGGGGCGGGGTACAATGAGCAGTTCTTC. Its protein is CASSPPGAGYNEQFF. Full variable domain (remainder filled in from reference TRBV7-2 and TRBJ2-1): GAGVSQSPSNKVTEKGKDVELRCDPISGHTALYWYRQSLGQGLEFLIYFQGNSAPDKSGLPSDRFSAERTGGSVSTLTIQRTQQEDSAVYLCASSPPGAGYNEQFFGPGTRLTVL.

This clonotype was counted many times. The rearrangement uses TRBV6-6 and TRBJ1-4; possible D gene TRBD1, 5 bases. Germline V gene sequence: CDR1 MNHNY, CDR2 SVGAGI (reference sequence). This CDR3 has 16 amino acids. V was shortened by 2 bases and J by 7 bases, with 17 bases between the two germline ends. The CDR3 DNA reads TGTGCCAGCAGTTACCGCCGCGGGGGAAGGAGTGAAAAACTGTTTTTT. The encoded protein is CASSYRRGGRSEKLFF.

The chain couples TRBV7-8 to TRBJ2-5; no clear D gene. Deletions cut 7 bases from V and 4 bases from J, with 22 bases between. Germline assignment: CDR1 SGHVS and CDR2 FQNEAQ. The CDR3 runs to 16 residues. CDR3 protein: CASTKSSQGILETQYF. The CDR3 DNA is TGTGCCAGCACCAAATCCTCTCAAGGCATCCTAGAGACCCAGTACTTC. The whole variable domain, filled in from reference TRBV7-8 and TRBJ2-5, reads GAGVSQSPRYKVAKRGQDVALRCDPISGHVSLFWYQQALGQGPEFLTYFQNEAQLDKSGLPSDRFFAERPEGSVSTLKIQRTQQEDSAVYLCASTKSSQGILETQYFGPGTRLLVL.

This clonotype appeared many times. The chain has TRBV12-3 or TRBV12-4 and TRBJ2-2; 7 bases agree with TRBD2. CDR3 length: 15 residues. V lost 7 bases, J lost 6 bases, and 11 bases stayed unmatched. CDR3 sequence reads: CASNLAAPGAGELFF. CDR3 sequence (DNA): TGTGCCAGCAATCTAGCGGCCCCAGGTGCCGGGGAGCTGTTTTTT.

The chain links TRBV30 to TRBJ1-1; 7 nucleotides match TRBD1. The CDR3 runs 14 residues. Germline V lookup: CDR1 GTSNPN, CDR2 SVGIG (reference sequence). V gave up 2 bases and J gave up 4 bases; unmatched junction bases: 7. This CDR3 reads CAWSLQGGGTEAFF. In DNA, the CDR3 is TGTGCCTGGAGTCTCCAAGGGGGCGGCACTGAAGCTTTCTTT.

This clonotype has ten or more counts. The chain recombines TRBV29-1 with TRBJ2-5; no clear D. With 7 bases removed from V and 1 base from J, the gap between germline ends came to 10 bases. CDR3 length: 12 amino acids. The germline CDR1 and CDR2 sequences are SQVTM and ANQGSEA. The CDR3 sequence is CSGQDGQETQYF. In DNA form, the CDR3 reads TGCAGCGGTCAGGACGGCCAAGAGACCCAGTACTTC.

The rearrangement uses TRBV20-1 and TRBJ2-7; 9 nucleotides agree with TRBD2. V was clipped by 2 bases and J by 3 bases; unmatched bases: 8. The CDR3 covers 15 residues. CDR1 is DFQATT, CDR2 SNEGSKA, per germline (reference sequence). CDR3 nucleotides: TGCAGTGCTAGATGGGCCGGGACTAGCCACTACGAGCAGTACTTC. Translated, it gives CSARWAGTSHYEQYF.

This clonotype has at least ten counts. This chain uses TRBV20-1 with TRBJ2-5, with 12 bases that match TRBD2. The CDR3 is 14 amino acids. V lost 3 bases, J lost 5 bases, and 4 bases stayed unmatched. Germline CDR1 is DFQATT and CDR2 is SNEGSKA (reference sequence). The CDR3 reads CSARSSGGAETQYF. In nucleotides, the CDR3 is TGCAGTGCTAGGTCTAGCGGGGGGGCCGAGACCCAGTACTTC.

Only a few counts were recorded for this clonotype. The V gene is TRBV12-3 or TRBV12-4, the J gene TRBJ1-2, with 8 positions matching TRBD1. The CDR3 runs to 16 residues. The J segment lost 2 bases and the V segment lost 2 bases, leaving 7 bases of the junction unmatched. The CDR3 loop reads CASSLYGAGGNYGYTF. DNA for the CDR3: TGTGCCAGCAGTTTATACGGGGCAGGGGGCAACTATGGCTACACCTTC.

V is TRBV2 and J is TRBJ2-7; D unresolved. CDR3 length: 11 amino acids. The ends were cut back, 2 bases at V and 7 bases at J, with 6 bases in the middle. The germline CDR1 and CDR2 sequences are SNHLY and FYNNEI. The CDR3 region has the DNA TGTGCCAGCAGTGAAAAGAGGGAGCAGTACTTC. It is translated as CASSEKREQYF.

The gene calls are TRBV6-2 or TRBV6-3 and TRBJ2-2, with D uncertain. The CDR3 spans 14 residues. V was trimmed by 6 bases and J by 2 bases, leaving 10 bases between them. The germline gives CDR1 MNHEY, CDR2 SVGEGT. The CDR3 DNA reads TGTGCCAGCAGGGATTACAGCAACACCGGGGAGCTGTTTTTT. It translates to CASRDYSNTGELFF.

This clonotype was observed at least ten times. The rearrangement links TRBV10-3 to TRBJ2-3; 7 nucleotides match TRBD1. CDR3 length: 15 amino acids. Germline loops: CDR1 ENHRY, CDR2 SYGVKD. Trimming cost V 6 bases and J 2 bases; bases outside gene matches: 8. CDR3 residues: CAISFGQEPTDTQYF. Here the CDR3 DNA reads TGTGCCATCAGCTTTGGACAGGAGCCCACAGATACGCAGTATTTT.

This clonotype was counted only a few times. The chain carries TRBV5-1 and TRBJ1-1; D is unresolved. Germline V gives CDR1 SGHRS, CDR2 YFSETQ. There are 14 residues in the CDR3. The germline V and J ends were trimmed by 2 bases and 1 base, with 9 bases remaining between them. The CDR3 protein is CASSFSNRNTEAFF. DNA of the CDR3: TGCGCCAGCAGCTTTAGCAACCGGAACACTGAAGCTTTCTTT.

As concerns this clonotype: A much bigger clone sits one base away, suggesting this may be a read error. The J gene is TRBJ1-5, the V gene TRBV6-2 or TRBV6-3, with no clear D. The V gene lost 4 bases and the J gene lost 6 bases, with 7 bases spanning the gap. This CDR3 is 12 amino acids long. Germline V CDR1 and CDR2: MNHEY, SVGEGT. The CDR3 DNA is TGTGCCAGCAGTTCGGGGATTCAGCCCCAGCATTTT. It codes for CASSSGIQPQHF.

The rearrangement links TRBV6-6 to TRBJ1-1; the match to TRBD1 covers 11 bases. CDR1 MNHNY and CDR2 SVGAGI come from the germline V gene (reference sequence). The ends lost 8 bases at V and 4 bases at J; junction bases unmatched: 6. The CDR3 runs 14 residues. Here the CDR3 reads CASYSGTGGTEAFF. In DNA form, the CDR3 reads TGTGCCAGCTACTCCGGGACAGGGGGCACTGAAGCTTTCTTT.

The chain is built from TRBV5-6 and TRBJ1-5; D is unresolved. The CDR3 consists of 13 residues. Trimming took off 0 bases at V and 7 bases at J, with 8 bases between the two ends. Germline-derived CDR1 and CDR2 are SGHDT and YYEEEE. The CDR3 reads CASSLGSGQPQHF. Here the CDR3 DNA reads TGTGCCAGCAGCTTGGGGTCGGGGCAGCCCCAGCATTTT.

The CDR3 sequence is CASSPSPGADQPQHF. For the CDR3, the DNA is TGTGCCAGCAGTCCATCCCCGGGGGCTGATCAGCCCCAGCATTTT. The chain employs TRBV27 and TRBJ1-5; a weak D match, TRBD1 (6 bases). Between the trimmed V and J ends, which lost 5 bases and 5 bases, there was a span of 16 bases. The germline CDR1 and CDR2 sequences are MNHEY and SMNVEV (reference sequence). The CDR3 extends over 15 amino acids.

This clonotype has only a few counts. V is TRBV5-1 and J is TRBJ2-1; no firm D call. The V end lost 1 base, the J end lost 8 bases, and 4 bases lay between the germline ends. There are 11 residues in the CDR3. Germline CDR1 SGHRS, CDR2 YFSETQ. The CDR3 coding sequence is TGCGCCAGCAGCTTGCCCGATGAGCAGTTCTTC. This sequence encodes CASSLPDEQFF. Drawing the rest from reference TRBV5-1 and TRBJ2-1, the complete variable domain is KAGVTQTPRYLIKTRGQQVTLSCSPISGHRSVSWYQQTPGQGLQFLFEYFSETQRNKGNFPGRFSGRQFSNSRSEMNVSTLELGDSALYLCASSLPDEQFFGPGTRLTVL.